Sequencing of this TCR beta chain was carried out in a study of shared clonotypes between healthy human individuals. The study's findings and limits: At large depth, rarefaction still showed sorted-subset sequencing to be incomplete.

This CDR3 spans 17 amino acids. Terminally differentiated effector memory CD45RA+ cells were left out of the naive CD8 fraction, which was CD45RO-negative and positively selected for CCR7. About this clone: No antigen is known for it.

When replicate PCRs were run on sorted subsets, they used around 200 ng DNA, about 31,000 T cell genomes. Only in-frame clones appear in the TCRdb table, and some are missing; sequencing was by immunoSEQ multiplex PCR. Of under 850,000 clones listed, around 93% are singletons. The sample consisted of naive CD8+ T cells sorted from blood. The rearrangement uses TRBV12-1 and TRBJ2-5; the table's TRBD2 call for D was not verified on the DNA. TRBV12-1 is a listed pseudogene. The TCR was taken from a man younger than 45 in good health. This chain's CDR3 is CASSFVSVCLAALGQYF. The CDR3 DNA sequence: TGTGCCAGCAGCTTTGTAAGTGTATGTCTAGCGGCACTTGGCCAGTACTTC.